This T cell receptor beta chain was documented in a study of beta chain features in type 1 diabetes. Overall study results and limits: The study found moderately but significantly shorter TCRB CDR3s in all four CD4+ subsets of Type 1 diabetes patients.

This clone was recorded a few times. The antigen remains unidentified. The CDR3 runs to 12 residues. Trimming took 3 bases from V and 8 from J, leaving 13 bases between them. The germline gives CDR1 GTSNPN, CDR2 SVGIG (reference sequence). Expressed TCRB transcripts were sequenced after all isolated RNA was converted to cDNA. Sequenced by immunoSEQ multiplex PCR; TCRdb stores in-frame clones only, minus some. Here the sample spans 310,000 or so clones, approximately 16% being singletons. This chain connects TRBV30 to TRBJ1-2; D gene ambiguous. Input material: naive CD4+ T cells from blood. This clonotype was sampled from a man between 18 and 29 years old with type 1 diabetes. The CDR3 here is CAWSEIAGGYTF. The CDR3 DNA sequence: TGTGCCTGGAGCGAAATTGCGGGCGGCTACACCTTC.